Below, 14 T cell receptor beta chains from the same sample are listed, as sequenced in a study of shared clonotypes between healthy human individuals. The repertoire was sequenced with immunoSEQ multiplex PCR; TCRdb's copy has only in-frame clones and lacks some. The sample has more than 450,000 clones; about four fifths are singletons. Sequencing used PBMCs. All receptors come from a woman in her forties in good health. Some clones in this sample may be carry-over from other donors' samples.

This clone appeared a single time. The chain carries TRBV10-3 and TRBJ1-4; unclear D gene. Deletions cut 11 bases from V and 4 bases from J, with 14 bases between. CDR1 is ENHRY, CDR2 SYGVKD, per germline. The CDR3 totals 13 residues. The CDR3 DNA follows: TGTGCCTCATCGCCAGACGATAATGAAAAACTGTTTTTT. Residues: CASSPDDNEKLFF.

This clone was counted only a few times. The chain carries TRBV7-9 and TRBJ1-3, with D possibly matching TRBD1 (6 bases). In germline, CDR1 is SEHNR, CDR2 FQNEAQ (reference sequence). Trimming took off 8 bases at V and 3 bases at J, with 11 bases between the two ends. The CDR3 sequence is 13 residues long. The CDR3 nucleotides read TGTGCCAGCTACGGGACATTTGGAAACACCATATATTTT. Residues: CASYGTFGNTIYF.

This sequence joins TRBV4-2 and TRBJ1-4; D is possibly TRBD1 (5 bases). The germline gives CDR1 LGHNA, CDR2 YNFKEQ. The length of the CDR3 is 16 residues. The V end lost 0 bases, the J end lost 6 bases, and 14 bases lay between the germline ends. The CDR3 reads CASSQDRGRGDEKLFF. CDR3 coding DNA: TGTGCCAGCAGCCAAGATCGTGGAAGGGGTGATGAAAAACTGTTTTTT.

The CDR3 nucleotides read TGTGCCAGCTCACCACAGGAAGGGGGAAACACCATATATTTT. It encodes CASSPQEGGNTIYF. The gene calls are TRBV18 and TRBJ1-3; no reliable D call. The germline gives CDR1 KGHSH, CDR2 LQKENI. CDR3 length: 14 residues. Trimming took off 1 base at V and 4 bases at J, with 8 bases between the two ends.

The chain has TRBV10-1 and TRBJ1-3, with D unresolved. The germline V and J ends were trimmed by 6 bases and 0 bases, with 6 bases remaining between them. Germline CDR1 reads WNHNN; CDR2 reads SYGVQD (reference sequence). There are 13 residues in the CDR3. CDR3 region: CASSPYSGNTIYF. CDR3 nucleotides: TGCGCCAGCAGCCCCTACTCTGGAAACACCATATATTTT.

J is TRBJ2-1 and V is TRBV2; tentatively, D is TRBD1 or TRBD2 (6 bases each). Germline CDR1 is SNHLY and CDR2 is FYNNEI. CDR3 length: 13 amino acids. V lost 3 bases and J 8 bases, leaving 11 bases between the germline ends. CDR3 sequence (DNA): TGTGCCAGCAGTGACTCGGGGGCCTATGAGCAGTTCTTC. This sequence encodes CASSDSGAYEQFF.

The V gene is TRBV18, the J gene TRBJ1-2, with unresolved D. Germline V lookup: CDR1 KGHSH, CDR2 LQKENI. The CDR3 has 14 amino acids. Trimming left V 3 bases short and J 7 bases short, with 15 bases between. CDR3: CASSPEQAMGGYTF. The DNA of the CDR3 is TGTGCCAGCTCACCGGAGCAGGCCATGGGTGGCTACACCTTC.

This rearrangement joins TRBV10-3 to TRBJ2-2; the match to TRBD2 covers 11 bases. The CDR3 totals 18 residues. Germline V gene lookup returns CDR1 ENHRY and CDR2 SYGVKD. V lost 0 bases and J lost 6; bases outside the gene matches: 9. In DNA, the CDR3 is TGTGCCATCAGTGAGTCGTTTAGCGGGAGGGCCCTGGCCGGGGAGCTGTTTTTT. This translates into CAISESFSGRALAGELFF.

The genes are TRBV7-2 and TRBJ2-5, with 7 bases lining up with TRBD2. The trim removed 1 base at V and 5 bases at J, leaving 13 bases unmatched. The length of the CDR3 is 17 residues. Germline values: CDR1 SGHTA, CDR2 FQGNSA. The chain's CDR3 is CASSLVGGRAPWETQYF. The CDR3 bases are TGTGCCAGCAGCTTAGTGGGGGGGAGGGCCCCCTGGGAGACCCAGTACTTC.

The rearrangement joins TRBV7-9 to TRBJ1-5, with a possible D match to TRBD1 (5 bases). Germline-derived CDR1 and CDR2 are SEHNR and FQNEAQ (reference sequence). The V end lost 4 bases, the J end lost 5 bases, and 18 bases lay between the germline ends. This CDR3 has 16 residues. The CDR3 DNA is TGTGCCAGCAGCTCGCGACAGCTCGTAGCCGATCAGCCCCAGCATTTT. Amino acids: CASSSRQLVADQPQHF.

This chain's CDR3 is CATSRDGQGSHEQYF. CDR3 DNA: TGTGCCACCAGCAGAGATGGACAGGGATCCCACGAGCAGTACTTC. The gene calls are TRBV15 and TRBJ2-7, with TRBD1 matching over 8 bases. Trimming removed 0 bases from V and 5 bases from J; junction bases left unmatched: 6. This CDR3 region has 15 residues. CDR1 is LNHNV, CDR2 YYDKDF, per germline (reference sequence).

The CDR3 loop reads CASSGNRGEKLFF. The CDR3 DNA reads as TGTGCCAGCAGTGGGAACAGGGGTGAAAAACTGTTTTTT. The chain has TRBV6-1 and TRBJ1-4; TRBD1 matches 7 bases. Germline V CDR1 and CDR2: MNHNS, SASEGT. The CDR3 sequence is 13 residues long. V lost 4 bases and J lost 7; bases outside the gene matches: 3.

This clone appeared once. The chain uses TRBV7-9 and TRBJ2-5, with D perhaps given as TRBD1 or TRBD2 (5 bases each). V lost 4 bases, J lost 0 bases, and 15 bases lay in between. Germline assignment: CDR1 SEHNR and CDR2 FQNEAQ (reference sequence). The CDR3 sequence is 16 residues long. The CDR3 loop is CASSSAGWGYQETQYF. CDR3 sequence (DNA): TGTGCCAGCAGCTCCGCCGGCTGGGGGTACCAAGAGACCCAGTACTTC. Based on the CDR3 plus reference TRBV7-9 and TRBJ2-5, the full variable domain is DTGVSQNPRHKITKRGQNVTFRCDPISEHNRLYWYRQTLGQGPEFLTYFQNEAQLEKSRLLSDRFSAERPKGSFSTLEIQRTEQGDSAMYLCASSSAGWGYQETQYFGPGTRLLVL.

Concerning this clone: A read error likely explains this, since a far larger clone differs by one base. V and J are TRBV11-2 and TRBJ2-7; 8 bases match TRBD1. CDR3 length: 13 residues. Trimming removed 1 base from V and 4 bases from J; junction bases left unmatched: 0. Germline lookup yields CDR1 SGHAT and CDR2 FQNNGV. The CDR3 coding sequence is TGTGCCAGCAGCTTAGGGACAGGGTACGAGCAGTACTTC. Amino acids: CASSLGTGYEQYF. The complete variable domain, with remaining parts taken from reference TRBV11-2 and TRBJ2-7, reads EAGVAQSPRYKIIEKRQSVAFWCNPISGHATLYWYQQILGQGPKLLIQFQNNGVVDDSQLPKDRFSAERLKGVDSTLKIQPAKLEDSAVYLCASSLGTGYEQYFGPGTRLTVT.